This T cell receptor (beta chain) came from a study of T cell responses to AZD1222 COVID-19 vaccine. Study findings and constraints: Just a handful of AZD1222 recipients were seropositive at baseline.

The assay was immunoSEQ multiplex PCR, and TCRdb's table has in-frame clones only and misses some. The table shows over 150,000 clones, with 75% to 90% occurring only once. As to this clone: Antigen specificity is unknown.

Germline V lookup: CDR1 LGHNA, CDR2 YNFKEQ. This CDR3 has 16 residues. Trimming took off 0 bases at V and 4 bases at J, with 10 bases between the two ends. The sequence was obtained from an adult in good health. The chain combines TRBV4-2 with TRBJ1-6; the D gene is possibly TRBD1 (6 bases). Sample: peripheral blood, taken on day 0 of AZD1222 vaccination. CDR3 bases: TGTGCCAGCAGCCAAGAGCCGGGACAATATAATTCACCCCTCCACTTT. Protein product: CASSQEPGQYNSPLHF.